This T cell receptor beta chain was found in a study of blood T cell repertoires in COVID-19. As for the study in general: Material from acute and convalescent COVID-19 was sourced from the United States, Italy and Spain. PBMCs, B-cell-depleted T cells, or T cells were the source of the cDNA or gDNA that made up the material.

Original processing notes: It was from reference gene primer amplification that nucleated cell counts were estimated. Sequencing used immunoSEQ multiplex PCR; TCRdb keeps in-frame clones, though not all of them. The DNA was the basis for D and trimming; V, J and clone size are from that table. The data contain fewer than 150,000 clones, 78% of them seen just once; the ten biggest clones take up about 2.3%. Only one count was recorded for this clone. The receptor comes from a man between 65 and 79 years old with acute or convalescent COVID-19. The sample taken for sequencing was peripheral blood.

CDR3 sequence: CASGDRDFNEKLFF. In DNA, the CDR3 is TGTGCCAGTGGAGACAGGGATTTTAATGAAAAACTGTTTTTT. This chain joins TRBV19 and TRBJ1-4, with 7 bases aligning to TRBD1. Germline CDR1 and CDR2: LNHDA and SQIVND (reference sequence). The V gene end was trimmed by 8 bases and the J gene end by 4 bases; junction bases not matched to a gene: 7. This CDR3 region has 14 residues. The complete variable domain, with remaining parts taken from reference TRBV19 and TRBJ1-4, reads DGGITQSPKYLFRKEGQNVTLSCEQNLNHDAMYWYRQDPGQGLRLIYYSQIVNDFQKGDIAEGYSVSREKKESFPLTVTSAQKNPTAFYLCASGDRDFNEKLFFGSGTQLSVL.